This entry concerns a single TCR beta chain. Germline values: CDR1 SQVTM, CDR2 ANQGSEA. CDR3 length: 17 amino acids. V lost 1 base, J lost 4 bases, and 20 bases lay in between. Primers for the PCR totalled 60 Vbeta and 13 Jbeta. Data came from immunoSEQ multiplex PCR; TCRdb stores just in-frame clones and leaves some out. The sample holds fewer than 200,000 clones, less than 90% seen once. The data were obtained in a study of cytomegalovirus exposure and HLA in healthy donors. The chain couples TRBV29-1 to TRBJ2-1, with D unresolved. The sequence was obtained from a girl under three years old in good health and CMV-seronegative. The sample taken for sequencing was PBMCs. The CDR3 loop reads CSVEGALSQDSYNEQFF. CDR3 nucleotide sequence: TGCAGCGTTGAAGGGGCCCTATCTCAAGATTCTTACAATGAGCAGTTCTTC.